Following are 17 T cell receptor beta chains from one sample sequenced in a study of blood T cell repertoires in COVID-19. This table comes from immunoSEQ multiplex PCR, and its TCRdb copy is limited to in-frame clones, with some not included. The sample has around 250,000 clones; 70% to 90% are singletons. The material sequenced was peripheral blood. The receptors shown here come from a man aged 55 to 70 with acute or convalescent COVID-19.

The chain couples TRBV29-1 to TRBJ2-1; D is ambiguous. Germline loops: CDR1 SQVTM, CDR2 ANQGSEA. The CDR3 loop spans 12 amino acids. V was clipped by 1 base and J by 6 bases, with 7 bases between them. The CDR3 nucleotides are TGCAGCGTTGAAGTCAGAATCAATGAGCAGTTCTTC. This encodes CSVEVRINEQFF.

The chain recombines TRBV6-4 with TRBJ2-1, with TRBD2 matching 8 bases. V lost 4 bases to trimming and J lost 9 bases; unmatched junction nucleotides: 5. The germline gives CDR1 MRHNA, CDR2 SNTAGT. The CDR3 spans 13 residues. Here the CDR3 reads CASSGREGSEQFF. The CDR3 bases are TGTGCCAGCAGTGGCCGGGAGGGTAGTGAGCAGTTCTTC.

The chain combines TRBV30 with TRBJ1-6; possible D gene TRBD1, 6 bases. The CDR3 totals 15 residues. Trimming removed 5 bases at V and 0 bases at J, with 11 bases between. Germline CDR1 and CDR2: GTSNPN and SVGIG (reference sequence). This CDR3 is CAWQGLSSYNSPLHF. CDR3 in DNA: TGTGCCTGGCAGGGGCTTAGCTCCTATAATTCACCCCTCCACTTT.

The rearrangement joins TRBV5-1 to TRBJ1-5; D unresolved. This CDR3 is built from 15 residues. The germline V gene encodes CDR1 SGHRS and CDR2 YFSETQ. V dropped 2 bases and J dropped 1 base, with 10 bases sitting between them. CDR3 DNA: TGCGCCAGCAGCTTAGGCGGAGGGAGCAATCAGCCCCAGCATTTT. Amino acid sequence: CASSLGGGSNQPQHF.

The gene calls are TRBV7-9 and TRBJ2-4, with D perhaps matching TRBD2 (5 bases). Trimming took off 3 bases at V and 6 bases at J, with 12 bases between the two ends. CDR1 and CDR2 from the germline V gene are SEHNR and FQNEAQ (reference sequence). The CDR3 extends over 14 amino acids. The CDR3 region is CASSFPLDGNIQYF. Here the CDR3 DNA reads TGTGCCAGCAGCTTCCCACTAGACGGAAACATTCAGTACTTC.

The gene calls are TRBV6-5 and TRBJ1-1; D not certain. CDR3 length: 12 residues. With 5 bases removed from V and 7 bases from J, the gap between germline ends came to 11 bases. Germline lookup yields CDR1 MNHEY and CDR2 SVGAGI. CDR3: CASSRGGLEAFF. CDR3 DNA: TGTGCCAGCAGTCGCGGCGGGCTTGAAGCTTTCTTT.

This rearrangement joins TRBV29-1 to TRBJ1-3; 9 nucleotides align to TRBD1. CDR1 and CDR2 (germline): SQVTM, ANQGSEA. The CDR3 covers 15 residues. The V gene end was trimmed by 5 bases and the J gene end by 7 bases; junction bases not matched to a gene: 12. Written as DNA, the CDR3 is TGCAGCGTTTCCCCCGGGACAGGGTCTATTAACACCATATATTTT. It encodes CSVSPGTGSINTIYF.

This clone was detected once. This rearrangement joins TRBV19 to TRBJ1-1; D unresolved. The germline V gene has CDR1 LNHDA and CDR2 SQIVND (reference sequence). Trimming shortened V by 1 base and J by 3 bases, and 9 bases separated the two germline ends. This CDR3 has 14 residues. The CDR3 protein is CASSIAGFDTEAFF. The CDR3 bases are TGTGCCAGTAGTATAGCGGGATTTGACACTGAAGCTTTCTTT.

This chain connects TRBV28 to TRBJ2-1; 8 bases fit TRBD2. Germline CDR1 MDHEN, CDR2 SYDVKM. There are 14 residues in the CDR3. The ends lost 5 bases at V and 10 bases at J; junction bases unmatched: 10. CDR3 residues: CASSPLAGLGEQFF. CDR3 nucleotides: TGTGCCAGCAGTCCGCTAGCGGGCCTGGGAGAGCAGTTCTTC. The full variable domain, in which reference TRBV28 and TRBJ2-1 provide the parts outside the CDR3, is DVKVTQSSRYLVKRTGEKVFLECVQDMDHENMFWYRQDPGLGLRLIYFSYDVKMKEKGDIPEGYSVSREKKERFSLILESASTNQTSMYLCASSPLAGLGEQFFGPGTRLTVL.

V is TRBV3-1 (or the pseudogene TRBV3-2) and J is TRBJ2-7; TRBD1 aligns across 12 bases. Germline assignment: CDR1 LGHDT and CDR2 YNNKEL (reference sequence). Trimming at V came to 1 base and at J to 5 bases, leaving 6 bases not matched to a gene. This CDR3 is 16 amino acids long. The CDR3, as DNA: TGTGCCAGCAGCCAAGGCCGGGGACAGGGGGCTAACGAGCAGTACTTC. It translates to CASSQGRGQGANEQYF.

This sequence joins TRBV6-6 and TRBJ1-1; D remains unclear. In germline, CDR1 is MNHNY, CDR2 SVGAGI (reference sequence). V dropped 0 bases and J dropped 1 base, with 9 bases sitting between them. The length of the CDR3 is 15 residues. The CDR3 sequence is CASSYSRGRNTEAFF. In DNA, the CDR3 is TGTGCCAGCAGTTACTCGAGAGGGCGGAACACTGAAGCTTTCTTT.

The CDR3 loop is CAISESTSVGTQYF. The CDR3 DNA sequence: TGTGCCATCAGTGAGTCGACTAGCGTAGGGACCCAGTACTTC. The chain joins TRBV10-3 to TRBJ2-5; 8 nucleotides match TRBD2. The ends lost 0 bases at V and 7 bases at J; junction bases unmatched: 4. Germline CDR1 and CDR2: ENHRY and SYGVKD. This CDR3 has 14 amino acids.

The chain joins TRBV6-1 to TRBJ1-2; a possible D gene is TRBD1 (5 bases). This CDR3 has 14 residues. Germline V gives CDR1 MNHNS, CDR2 SASEGT. Trimming left V 2 bases short and J 2 bases short, with 9 bases between. The CDR3 nucleotides are TGTGCCAGCAGTGAACGGGGGAACAACTATGGCTACACCTTC. Translated: CASSERGNNYGYTF.

The genes are TRBV28 and TRBJ2-3, with 7 nucleotides matching TRBD1. CDR1 is MDHEN, CDR2 SYDVKM, per germline. The CDR3 is 15 residues long. The V and J ends lost 5 bases and 5 bases, in that order; junction bases with no gene match: 10. The CDR3 nucleotides are TGTGCCAGCAGTCCGGGACAGACTGAGGGAGATACGCAGTATTTT. Amino acids: CASSPGQTEGDTQYF.

The chain combines TRBV28 with TRBJ2-3; 8 bases map to TRBD2. The CDR3 runs 15 residues. The trim removed 1 base at V and 1 base at J, leaving 1 base unmatched. Germline V gene sequence: CDR1 MDHEN, CDR2 SYDVKM. This CDR3 is CASSLLRGGTDTQYF. CDR3 in DNA: TGTGCCAGCAGTTTATTGCGGGGGGGCACAGATACGCAGTATTTT.

The chain couples TRBV20-1 to TRBJ2-7, with D unclear. CDR3 length equals 12 residues. The V gene lost 3 bases and the J gene lost 5 bases, with 11 bases spanning the gap. Germline V gives CDR1 DFQATT, CDR2 SNEGSKA (reference sequence). In nucleotides, the CDR3 is TGCAGTGCTAGTCTCTGGCAGAACGAGCAGTACTTC. Translating it yields CSASLWQNEQYF.

This clone came up once. This chain connects TRBV6-5 to TRBJ2-7; D is possibly TRBD2 (6 bases). The V end lost 2 bases, the J end lost 6 bases, and 20 bases lay between the germline ends. This CDR3 contains 16 residues. Germline CDR1 and CDR2: MNHEY and SVGAGI. CDR3 protein: CASSYRGGQGSGEQYF. CDR3 DNA sequence: TGTGCCAGCAGTTACCGAGGAGGGCAGGGAAGTGGCGAGCAGTACTTC.